This T cell receptor beta chain was profiled in a study of blood T cell repertoires in COVID-19. There are 13 residues in the CDR3. The germline V gene has CDR1 SGHRS and CDR2 YFSETQ. V was shortened by 0 bases and J by 4 bases, with 5 bases between the two germline ends. TCRdb keeps only in-frame clones here, not all; method: immunoSEQ multiplex PCR. The sample has roughly 130,000 clones, more than 70% seen once. The material sequenced was PBMCs or T cells enriched from blood (not recorded which). This TCR was sampled from a man aged 35-49 years with acute COVID-19. V usage is TRBV5-1 and J usage is TRBJ1-3; no clear D gene. For the CDR3, the DNA is TGCGCCAGCAGCTTGGCCGGGGGAAACACCATATATTTT. This translates into CASSLAGGNTIYF.